The 4 T cell receptor beta chains in this list originate from one sample, sequenced in a study of OX40 agonist ivuxolimab in advanced cancers. Libraries were prepared by immunoSEQ multiplex PCR; TCRdb keeps only in-frame clonotypes and omits some of them. The sample has about 82,000 clones, 85% to 90% seen once. The sequences come from CD4+ or CD8+ T cells sorted from blood, collected in a trial of the OX40 agonist ivuxolimab. These receptors were obtained from an adult with an advanced solid tumor such as melanoma, head and neck, liver or kidney cancer.

The chain carries TRBV13 and TRBJ2-3, with 7 positions matching TRBD1. V was pared by 3 bases and J by 4 bases, with 4 bases of the junction left unmatched. CDR1 is PRHDT, CDR2 FYEKMQ, per germline (reference sequence). The CDR3 is made up of 14 amino acids. CDR3 coding DNA: TGTGCCAGCAGCTTCAATCAGGGGGCAGATACGCAGTATTTT. It encodes CASSFNQGADTQYF.

This rearrangement joins TRBV5-4 to TRBJ2-3; TRBD2 matches at 9 bases. CDR1 is SGHNT, CDR2 YYREEE, per germline (reference sequence). The CDR3 spans 16 residues. The junction had 10 bases not matched to a gene; V was cut back by 6 bases and J by 2 bases. The CDR3 DNA reads as TGTGCCAGCAAGGGGTGGGCTAGCGGGAACACAGATACGCAGTATTTT. Amino acids: CASKGWASGNTDTQYF.

Here the CDR3 DNA reads TGTGCCAGCAGCGCCGTCGACGGGAGGGCTACAGATACGCAGTATTTT. Its protein product is CASSAVDGRATDTQYF. The genes are TRBV9 and TRBJ2-3; 8 positions match TRBD2. Germline CDR1 is SGDLS and CDR2 is YYNGEE. V gave up 3 bases and J gave up 3 bases; unmatched junction bases: 9. This CDR3 has 16 amino acids.

This clone was picked up a small number of times. J is TRBJ1-3 and V is TRBV28, with D maybe TRBD1 (5 bases). V lost 2 bases, J lost 6 bases, and 11 bases lay in between. CDR1 and CDR2 (germline): MDHEN, SYDVKM. The CDR3 runs to 14 residues. The CDR3 sequence is CASSLSRVANTIYF. In nucleotides, the CDR3 is TGTGCCAGCAGTTTAAGCAGGGTGGCAAACACCATATATTTT. The entire variable domain, with the rest obtained from reference TRBV28 and TRBJ1-3, is as follows: DVKVTQSSRYLVKRTGEKVFLECVQDMDHENMFWYRQDPGLGLRLIYFSYDVKMKEKGDIPEGYSVSREKKERFSLILESASTNQTSMYLCASSLSRVANTIYFGEGSWLTVV.